This T cell receptor beta chain came from a study of regulatory T cells in long-lasting Graves disease. Library construction for TCR beta used iRepertoire HTBI primers and Arm-PCR of CDR3 regions. TCRdb redid the calling of the multiplex PCR reads with MiXCR, one entry per CDR3 protein. The sample carries roughly 420,000 distinct CDR3 sequences, 13% to 15% recorded once. The CDR3 runs 13 residues. From germline, CDR1 is MGHDK and CDR2 SYGVNS. Losses at the gene ends were 4 bases for V and 5 bases for J; bases not matched to a gene: 4. As to time point: newly diagnosed GD, antithyroid drugs for less than 3 months. Generation of the TCR library employed RNA extracted from PBMCs. The same sample was also studied in work on T cells in Graves' hyperthyroidism and ophthalmopathy. This second study says: Hyperthyroidism of Graves' type that showed no ophthalmopathy progression within 18 months was stable. The diagnostic basis comprised clinical symptoms, serum thyroxine and TRAb, thyroid ultrasound and orbital computed tomography. First-round RT-PCR of the TCR CDR3 relied on the HTBI primer set. Ophthalmopathy was told apart from stable hyperthyroidism by a 13 V-J model.

The source is a woman between 45 and 60 years old with Graves disease. The J gene is TRBJ1-2, the V gene TRBV25-1; 7 bases agree with TRBD1. Sample: peripheral blood mononuclear cells (PBMCs), taken at new diagnosis, from a patient treated with antithyroid drugs. The CDR3 bases are TGTGCCAGCAGTGGGACAGGTCCTTATGGCTACACCTTC. It specifies CASSGTGPYGYTF.